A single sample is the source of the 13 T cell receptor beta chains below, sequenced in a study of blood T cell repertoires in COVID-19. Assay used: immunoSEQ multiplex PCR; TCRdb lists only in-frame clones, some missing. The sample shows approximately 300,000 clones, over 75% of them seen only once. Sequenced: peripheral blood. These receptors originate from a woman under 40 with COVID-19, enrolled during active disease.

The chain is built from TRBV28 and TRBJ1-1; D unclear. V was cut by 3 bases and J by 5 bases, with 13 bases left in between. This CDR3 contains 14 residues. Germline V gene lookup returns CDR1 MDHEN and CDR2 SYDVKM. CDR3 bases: TGTGCCAGCAGTTTGGGAGACCCGAGGACTGAAGCTTTCTTT. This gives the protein CASSLGDPRTEAFF.

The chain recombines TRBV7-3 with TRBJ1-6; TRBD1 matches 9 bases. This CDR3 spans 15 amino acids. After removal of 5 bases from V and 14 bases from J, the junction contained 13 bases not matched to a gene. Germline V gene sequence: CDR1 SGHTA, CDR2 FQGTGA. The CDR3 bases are TGTGCCAGCAGCCAAATACGACAGGGGGGCGATTCCCTCCACTTT. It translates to CASSQIRQGGDSLHF.

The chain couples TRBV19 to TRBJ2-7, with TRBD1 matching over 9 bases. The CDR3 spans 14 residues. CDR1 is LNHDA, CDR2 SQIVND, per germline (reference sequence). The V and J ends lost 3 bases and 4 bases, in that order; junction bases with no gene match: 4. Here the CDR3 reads CASSMGTGKYEQYF. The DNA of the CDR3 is TGTGCCAGTAGTATGGGGACAGGGAAATACGAGCAGTACTTC. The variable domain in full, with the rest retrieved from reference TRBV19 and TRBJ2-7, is DGGITQSPKYLFRKEGQNVTLSCEQNLNHDAMYWYRQDPGQGLRLIYYSQIVNDFQKGDIAEGYSVSREKKESFPLTVTSAQKNPTAFYLCASSMGTGKYEQYFGPGTRLTVT.

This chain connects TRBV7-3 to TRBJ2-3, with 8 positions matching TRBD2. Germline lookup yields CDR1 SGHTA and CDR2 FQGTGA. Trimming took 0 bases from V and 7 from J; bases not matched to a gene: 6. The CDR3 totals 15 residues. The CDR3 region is CASSLTAGGSNTQYF. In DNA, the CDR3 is TGTGCCAGCAGCTTAACGGCGGGAGGCTCGAATACGCAGTATTTT.

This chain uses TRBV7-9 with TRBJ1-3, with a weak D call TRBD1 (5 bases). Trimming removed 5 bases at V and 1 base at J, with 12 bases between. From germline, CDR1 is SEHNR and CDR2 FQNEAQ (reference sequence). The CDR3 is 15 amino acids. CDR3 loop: CASSLWGVSGNTIYF. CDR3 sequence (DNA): TGTGCCAGCAGCCTGTGGGGGGTTTCTGGAAACACCATATATTTT.

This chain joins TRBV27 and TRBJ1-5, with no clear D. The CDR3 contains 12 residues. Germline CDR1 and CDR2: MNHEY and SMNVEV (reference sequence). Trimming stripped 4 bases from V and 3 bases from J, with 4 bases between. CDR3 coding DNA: TGTGCCAGCAGTTACAACAATCAGCCCCAGCATTTT. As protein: CASSYNNQPQHF.

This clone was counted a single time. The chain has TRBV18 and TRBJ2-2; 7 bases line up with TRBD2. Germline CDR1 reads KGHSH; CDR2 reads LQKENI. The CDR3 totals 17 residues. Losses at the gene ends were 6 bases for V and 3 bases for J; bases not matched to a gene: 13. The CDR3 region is CASSLRRAGVDTGELFF. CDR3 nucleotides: TGTGCCAGCTCCCTACGCCGGGCGGGAGTAGACACCGGGGAGCTGTTTTTT.

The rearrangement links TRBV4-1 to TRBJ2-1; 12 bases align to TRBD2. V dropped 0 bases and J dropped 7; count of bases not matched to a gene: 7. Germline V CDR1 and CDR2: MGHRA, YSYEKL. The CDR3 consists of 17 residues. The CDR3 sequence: CASSQDPGLAGQNEQFF. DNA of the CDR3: TGCGCCAGCAGCCAAGATCCCGGACTAGCGGGACAGAATGAGCAGTTCTTC.

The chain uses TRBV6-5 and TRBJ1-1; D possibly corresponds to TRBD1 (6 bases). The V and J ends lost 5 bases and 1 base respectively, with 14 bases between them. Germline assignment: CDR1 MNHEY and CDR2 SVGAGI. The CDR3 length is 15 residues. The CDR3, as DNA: TGTGCCAGCAGTCCCTCGACAGGCTGGAACACTGAAGCTTTCTTT. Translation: CASSPSTGWNTEAFF.

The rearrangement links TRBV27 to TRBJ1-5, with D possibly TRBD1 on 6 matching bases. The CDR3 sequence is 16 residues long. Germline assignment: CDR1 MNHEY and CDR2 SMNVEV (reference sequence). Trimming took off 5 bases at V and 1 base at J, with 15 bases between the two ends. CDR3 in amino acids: CASSPGGGLSNQPQHF. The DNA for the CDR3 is TGTGCCAGCAGTCCCGGCGGGGGGCTAAGCAATCAGCCCCAGCATTTT.

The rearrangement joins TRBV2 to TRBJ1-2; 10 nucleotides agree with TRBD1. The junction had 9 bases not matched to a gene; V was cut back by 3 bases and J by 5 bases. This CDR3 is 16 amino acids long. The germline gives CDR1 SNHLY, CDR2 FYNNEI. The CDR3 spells CASSEIGQGGGYGYTF. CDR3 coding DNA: TGTGCCAGCAGTGAGATCGGACAGGGGGGTGGGTATGGCTACACCTTC. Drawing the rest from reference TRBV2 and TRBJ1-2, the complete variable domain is EPEVTQTPSHQVTQMGQEVILRCVPISNHLYFYWYRQILGQKVEFLVSFYNNEISEKSEIFDDQFSVERPDGSNFTLKIRSTKLEDSAMYFCASSEIGQGGGYGYTFGSGTRLTVV.

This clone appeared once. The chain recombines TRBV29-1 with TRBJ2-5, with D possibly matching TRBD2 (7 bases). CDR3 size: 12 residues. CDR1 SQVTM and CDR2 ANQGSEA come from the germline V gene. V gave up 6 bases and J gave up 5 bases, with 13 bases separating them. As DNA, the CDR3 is TGCAGCGTCATAGAGGGGGGGGAGACCCAGTACTTC. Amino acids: CSVIEGGETQYF.

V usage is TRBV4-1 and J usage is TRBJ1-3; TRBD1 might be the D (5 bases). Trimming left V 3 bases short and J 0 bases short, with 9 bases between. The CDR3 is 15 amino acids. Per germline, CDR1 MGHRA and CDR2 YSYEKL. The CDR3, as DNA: TGCGCCAGCAGCCACGACAGCCGCTCTGGAAACACCATATATTTT. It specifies CASSHDSRSGNTIYF.